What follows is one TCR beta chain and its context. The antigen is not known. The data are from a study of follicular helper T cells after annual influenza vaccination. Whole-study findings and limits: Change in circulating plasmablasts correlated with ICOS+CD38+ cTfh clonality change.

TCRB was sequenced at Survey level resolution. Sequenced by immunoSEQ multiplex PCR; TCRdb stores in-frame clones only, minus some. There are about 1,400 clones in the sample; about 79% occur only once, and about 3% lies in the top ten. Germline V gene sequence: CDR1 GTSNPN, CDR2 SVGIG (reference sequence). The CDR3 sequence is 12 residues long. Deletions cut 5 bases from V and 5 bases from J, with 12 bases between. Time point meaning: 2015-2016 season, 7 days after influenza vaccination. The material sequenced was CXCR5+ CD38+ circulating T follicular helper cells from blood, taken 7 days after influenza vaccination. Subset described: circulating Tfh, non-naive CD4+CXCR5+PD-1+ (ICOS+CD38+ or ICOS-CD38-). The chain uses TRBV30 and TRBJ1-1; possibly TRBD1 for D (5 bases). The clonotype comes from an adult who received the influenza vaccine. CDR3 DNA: TGTGCCTGGCTCCTCAGGGAAACTGAAGCTTTCTTT. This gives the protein CAWLLRETEAFF.